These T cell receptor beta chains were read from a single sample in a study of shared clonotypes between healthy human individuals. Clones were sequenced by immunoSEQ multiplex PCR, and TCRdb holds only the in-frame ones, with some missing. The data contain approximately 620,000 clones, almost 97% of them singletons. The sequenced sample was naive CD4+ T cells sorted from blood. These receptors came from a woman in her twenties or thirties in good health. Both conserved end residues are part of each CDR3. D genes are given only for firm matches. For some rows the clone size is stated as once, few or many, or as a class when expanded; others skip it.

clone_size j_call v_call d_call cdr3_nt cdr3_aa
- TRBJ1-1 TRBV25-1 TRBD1 TGTGCCAGCAGTGAATTTGGGACAGGGGGCACTGAAGCTTTCTTT CASSEFGTGGTEAFF
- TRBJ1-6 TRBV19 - TGTGCCAGTAGTATTGAAGTAAAAGATAATTCACCCCTCCACTTT CASSIEVKDNSPLHF
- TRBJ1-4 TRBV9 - TGTGCCAGCAGCCCCCGGGGGGCGCCGACCGAGGGTGAAAAACTGTTTTTT CASSPRGAPTEGEKLFF
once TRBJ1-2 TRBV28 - TGTGCCAGCAGTCTGGACGGAGACTATGGCTACACCTTC CASSLDGDYGYTF
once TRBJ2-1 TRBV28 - TGTGCCAGCAGTTTAGAGGGGGTCGCTGAGCAGTTCTTC CASSLEGVAEQFF
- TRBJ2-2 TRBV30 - TGTGCCTGGAGTGAGATAGCTGAGGCGAACACCGGGGAGCTGTTTTTT CAWSEIAEANTGELFF
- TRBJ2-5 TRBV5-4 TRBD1 TGTGCCAGCAGCCCCGACAGGGGAAGAGAGACCCAGTACTTC CASSPDRGRETQYF
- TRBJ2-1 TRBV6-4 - TGTGCCAGCAGGAGGGACGGCGACAATGAGCAGTTCTTC CASRRDGDNEQFF
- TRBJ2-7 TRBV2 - TGTGCCAGTCCCCCCGCCGGCAGGCCCCCCTACGAGCAGTACTTC CASPPAGRPPYEQYF
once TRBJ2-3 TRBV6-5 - TGTGCCAGCAACTCCGGGGATACGCAGTATTTT CASNSGDTQYF
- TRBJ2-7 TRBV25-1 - TGTGCCAGCAGTGAATTGGGGACTCCGACGGACGAGCAGTACTTC CASSELGTPTDEQYF
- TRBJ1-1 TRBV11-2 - TGTGCCAGCAGCTTAGTTGCAGGATCGAACACTGAAGCTTTCTTT CASSLVAGSNTEAFF
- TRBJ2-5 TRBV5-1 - TGCGCCAGCAGCTCGAATACTAGGGGTCGGGAGACCCAGTACTTC CASSSNTRGRETQYF
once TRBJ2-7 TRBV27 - TGTGCCAGCAGTCAATCTCACAGATCCCACTACGAGCAGTACTTC CASSQSHRSHYEQYF
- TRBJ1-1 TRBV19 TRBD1 TGTGCCAGTACCCGACGACAGGGCGGGGTTCGAGCTTTCTTT CASTRRQGGVRAFF
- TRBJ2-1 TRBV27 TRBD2 TGTGCCAGCAGCTTAGCGGGGGGCAAAAGGTACAATGAGCAGTTCTTC CASSLAGGKRYNEQFF
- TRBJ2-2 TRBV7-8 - TGTGCCAGCAGCTTAGCCCTCTTTAACAGGGTACGAACCGGGGAGCTGTTTTTT CASSLALFNRVRTGELFF
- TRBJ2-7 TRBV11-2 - TGTGCCAGCAGCCCAGCCAAGGGCCGCTACGAGCAGTACTTC CASSPAKGRYEQYF
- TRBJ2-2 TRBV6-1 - TGTGCCAGCAGTGAAGCTCCGGCTAGAGTGGGCGGGGAGCTGTTTTTT CASSEAPARVGGELFF
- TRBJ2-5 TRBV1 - TGCACCAGCAGCCACCCTACCCGGGACTACAGTTCGGGGGAGACCCAGTACTTC CTSSHPTRDYSSGETQYF
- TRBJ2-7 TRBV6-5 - TGTGCCAGCCGCCGGGCGGGCCGGAAGGACGAGCAGTACTTC CASRRAGRKDEQYF
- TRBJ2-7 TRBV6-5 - TGTGCCAGCAGTCAGGACAGGCGGGGGCACGAGCAGTACTTC CASSQDRRGHEQYF
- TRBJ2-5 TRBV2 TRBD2 TGTGCCAGCAGTGAAATTGCTAGCGGGCTAGAGACCCAGTACTTC CASSEIASGLETQYF
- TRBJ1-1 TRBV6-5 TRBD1 TGTGCCAGCAGTTACCGGACAGGGGCCCGGCGCACTGAAGCTTTCTTT CASSYRTGARRTEAFF
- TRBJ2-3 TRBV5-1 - TGCGCCAGCAGCTTATCAGGACAGTCTAGCACAGATACGCAGTATTTT CASSLSGQSSTDTQYF
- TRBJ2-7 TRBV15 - TGTGCCACCAGCAGAGAGATAGACCAGGGGTCCTACGAGCAGTACTTC CATSREIDQGSYEQYF
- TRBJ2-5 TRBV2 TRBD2 TGTGCCAGCAGTACCGGGACTAGCGGGAGGGCAGTAGGGGAGACCCAGTACTTC CASSTGTSGRAVGETQYF
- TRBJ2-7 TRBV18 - TGTGCCAGCTCACCACCGTCTTCTAGCTCCTACGAGCAGTACTTC CASSPPSSSSYEQYF
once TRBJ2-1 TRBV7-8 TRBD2 TGTGCCAGCAGCCCTACTAGCGGGAAATACAATGAGCAGTTCTTC CASSPTSGKYNEQFF
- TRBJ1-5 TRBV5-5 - TGTGCCAGCAGCTTTACGGGATTATCTCAGCCCCAGCATTTT CASSFTGLSQPQHF
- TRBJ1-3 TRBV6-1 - TGTGCCAGTAGACAGTCCTCTGGAAACACCATATATTTT CASRQSSGNTIYF
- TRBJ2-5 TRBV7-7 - TGTGCCAGCAGCTTAGGGGGGCTAGAGACCCAGTACTTC CASSLGGLETQYF
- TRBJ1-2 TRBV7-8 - TGTGCCAGCAGTTCCCAACTGGTCTATGGCTACACCTTC CASSSQLVYGYTF
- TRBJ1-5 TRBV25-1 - TGTGCCAGCAGTGATTCCGGGACAAGGGACGGGTATCGGACCCAGCATTTT CASSDSGTRDGYRTQHF
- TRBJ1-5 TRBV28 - TGTGCCAGCAGTTTAACGGACAGCCTTAGCAATCAGCCCCAGCATTTT CASSLTDSLSNQPQHF
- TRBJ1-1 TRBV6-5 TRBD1 TGTGCCAGCAGTGACAGGGAGAACACTGAAGCTTTCTTT CASSDRENTEAFF
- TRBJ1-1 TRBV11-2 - TGTGCCAGCAGCTCCCTTAAGGGTTTGGGCACTGAAGCTTTCTTT CASSSLKGLGTEAFF
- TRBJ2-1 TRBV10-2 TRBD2 TGCGCCAGCAGTCGGACTAGCGGGAGGGCCGGTGAGCAGTTCTTC CASSRTSGRAGEQFF
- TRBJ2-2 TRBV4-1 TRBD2 TGCGCCAGCAGGCAACCGGGACTAGCGGAAGGGTACTCTCACGGCGGGGAGCTGTTTTTT CASRQPGLAEGYSHGGELFF
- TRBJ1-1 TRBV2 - TGTGCCAGCAGATTCGGACAGCACACTGAAGCTTTCTTT CASRFGQHTEAFF
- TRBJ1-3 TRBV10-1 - TGCGCCAGCAGTGAGCTGGGCAGTCAGACTCCTGGAAACACCATATATTTT CASSELGSQTPGNTIYF